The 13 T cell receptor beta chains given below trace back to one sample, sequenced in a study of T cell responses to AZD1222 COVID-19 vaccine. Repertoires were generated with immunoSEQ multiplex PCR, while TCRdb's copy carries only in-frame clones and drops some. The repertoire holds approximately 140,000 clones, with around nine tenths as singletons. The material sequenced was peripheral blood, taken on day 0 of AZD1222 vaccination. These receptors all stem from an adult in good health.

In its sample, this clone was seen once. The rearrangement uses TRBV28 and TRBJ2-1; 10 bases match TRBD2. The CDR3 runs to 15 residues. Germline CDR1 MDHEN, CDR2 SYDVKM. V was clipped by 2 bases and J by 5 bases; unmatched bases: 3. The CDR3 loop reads CASSLTLAGDNEQFF. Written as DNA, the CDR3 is TGTGCCAGCAGTTTAACCCTAGCGGGAGACAATGAGCAGTTCTTC.

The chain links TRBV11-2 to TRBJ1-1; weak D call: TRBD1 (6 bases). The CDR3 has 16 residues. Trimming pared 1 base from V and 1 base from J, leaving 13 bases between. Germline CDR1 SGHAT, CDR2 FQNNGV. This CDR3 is CASSLGWRDKNTEAFF. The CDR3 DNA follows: TGTGCCAGCAGCTTAGGTTGGAGGGACAAGAACACTGAAGCTTTCTTT.

CDR3 residues: CAWSVDDPGKTQYF. The CDR3 region has the DNA TGTGCCTGGAGTGTGGACGACCCGGGGAAGACCCAGTACTTC. The rearrangement uses TRBV30 and TRBJ2-5, with D perhaps matching TRBD2 (5 bases). This CDR3 has 14 residues. The germline V gene encodes CDR1 GTSNPN and CDR2 SVGIG (reference sequence). Trimming pared 0 bases from V and 6 bases from J, leaving 14 bases between.

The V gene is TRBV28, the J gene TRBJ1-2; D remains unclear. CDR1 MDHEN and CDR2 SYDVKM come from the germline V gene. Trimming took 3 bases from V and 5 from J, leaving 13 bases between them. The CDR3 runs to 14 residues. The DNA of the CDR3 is TGTGCCAGCAGTTTTGAGCGCCAGCAGTATGGCTACACCTTC. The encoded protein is CASSFERQQYGYTF.

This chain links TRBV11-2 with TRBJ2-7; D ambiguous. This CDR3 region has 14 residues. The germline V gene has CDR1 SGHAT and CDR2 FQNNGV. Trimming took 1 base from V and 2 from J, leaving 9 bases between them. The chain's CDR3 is CASSLGPLTYEQYF. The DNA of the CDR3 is TGTGCCAGCAGCTTAGGTCCCCTTACCTACGAGCAGTACTTC.

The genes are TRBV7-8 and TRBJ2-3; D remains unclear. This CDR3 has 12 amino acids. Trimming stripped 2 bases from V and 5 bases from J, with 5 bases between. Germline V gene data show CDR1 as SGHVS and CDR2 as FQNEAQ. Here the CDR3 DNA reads TGTGCCAGCAGCTTATTCTTAGATACGCAGTATTTT. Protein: CASSLFLDTQYF. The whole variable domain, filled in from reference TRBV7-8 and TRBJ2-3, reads GAGVSQSPRYKVAKRGQDVALRCDPISGHVSLFWYQQALGQGPEFLTYFQNEAQLDKSGLPSDRFFAERPEGSVSTLKIQRTQQEDSAVYLCASSLFLDTQYFGPGTRLTVL.

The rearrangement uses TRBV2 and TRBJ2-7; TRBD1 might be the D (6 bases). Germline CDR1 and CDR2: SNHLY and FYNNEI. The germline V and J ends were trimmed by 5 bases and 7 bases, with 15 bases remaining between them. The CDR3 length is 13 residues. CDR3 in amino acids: CASSQKGVSEQYF. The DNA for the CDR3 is TGTGCCAGCAGTCAAAAGGGGGTATCGGAGCAGTACTTC.

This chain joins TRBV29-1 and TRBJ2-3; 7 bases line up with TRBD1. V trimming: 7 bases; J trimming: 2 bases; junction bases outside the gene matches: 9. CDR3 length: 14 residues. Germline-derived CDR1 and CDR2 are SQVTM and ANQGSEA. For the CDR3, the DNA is TGCAGCGGGAAGGACAGGCCTGTCACAGATACGCAGTATTTT. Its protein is CSGKDRPVTDTQYF.

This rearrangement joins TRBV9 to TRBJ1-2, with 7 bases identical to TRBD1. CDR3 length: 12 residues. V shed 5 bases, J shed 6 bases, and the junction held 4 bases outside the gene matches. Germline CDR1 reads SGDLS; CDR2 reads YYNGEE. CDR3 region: CASRDRANGYTF. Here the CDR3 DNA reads TGTGCCAGCAGAGACAGGGCGAATGGCTACACCTTC.

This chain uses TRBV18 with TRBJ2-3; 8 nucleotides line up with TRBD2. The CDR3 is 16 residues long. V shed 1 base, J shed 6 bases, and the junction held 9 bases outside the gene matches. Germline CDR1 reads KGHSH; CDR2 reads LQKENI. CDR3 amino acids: CASSPLAGGLSDTQYF. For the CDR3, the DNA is TGTGCCAGCTCACCACTGGCGGGAGGTCTTTCGGATACGCAGTATTTT.

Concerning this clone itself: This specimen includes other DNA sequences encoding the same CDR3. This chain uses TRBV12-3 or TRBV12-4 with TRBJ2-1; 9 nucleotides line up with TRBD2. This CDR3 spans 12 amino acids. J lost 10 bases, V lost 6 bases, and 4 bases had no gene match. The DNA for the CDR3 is TGTGCCAGCAGCCCGACTAGCGGCGAGCAGTTCTTC. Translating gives CASSPTSGEQFF.

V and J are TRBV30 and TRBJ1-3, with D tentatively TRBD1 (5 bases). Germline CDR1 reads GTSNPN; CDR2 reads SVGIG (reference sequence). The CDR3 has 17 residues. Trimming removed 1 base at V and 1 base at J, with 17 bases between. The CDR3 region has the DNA TGTGCCTGGAGTGCCCTGGACACACTGAGGTCTGGAAACACCATATATTTT. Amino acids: CAWSALDTLRSGNTIYF.

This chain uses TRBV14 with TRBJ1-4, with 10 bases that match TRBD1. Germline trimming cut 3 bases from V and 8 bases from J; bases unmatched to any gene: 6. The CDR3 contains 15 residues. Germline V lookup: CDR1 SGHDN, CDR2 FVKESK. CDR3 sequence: CASSHLDRGQEKLFF. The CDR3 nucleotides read TGTGCCAGCAGCCACCTAGACAGGGGGCAAGAAAAACTGTTTTTT.